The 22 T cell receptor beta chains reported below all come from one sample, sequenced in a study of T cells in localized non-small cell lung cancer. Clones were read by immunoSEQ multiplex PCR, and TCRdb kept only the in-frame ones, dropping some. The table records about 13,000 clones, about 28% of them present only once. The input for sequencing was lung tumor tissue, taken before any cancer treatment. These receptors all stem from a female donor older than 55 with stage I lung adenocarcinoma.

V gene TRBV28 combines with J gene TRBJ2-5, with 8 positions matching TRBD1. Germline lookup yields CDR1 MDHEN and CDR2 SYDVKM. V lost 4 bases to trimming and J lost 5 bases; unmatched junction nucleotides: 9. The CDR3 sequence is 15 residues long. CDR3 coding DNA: TGTGCCAGCAGTTCCGGACAGGGTCCTAGGGAGACCCAGTACTTC. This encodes CASSSGQGPRETQYF.

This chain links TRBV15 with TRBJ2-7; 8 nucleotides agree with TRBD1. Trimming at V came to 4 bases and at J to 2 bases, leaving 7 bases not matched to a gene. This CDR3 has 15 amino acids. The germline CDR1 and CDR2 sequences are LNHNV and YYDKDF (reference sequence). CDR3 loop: CATSTKTGDPYEQYF. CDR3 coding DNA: TGTGCCACCAGCACGAAGACAGGGGATCCCTACGAGCAGTACTTC.

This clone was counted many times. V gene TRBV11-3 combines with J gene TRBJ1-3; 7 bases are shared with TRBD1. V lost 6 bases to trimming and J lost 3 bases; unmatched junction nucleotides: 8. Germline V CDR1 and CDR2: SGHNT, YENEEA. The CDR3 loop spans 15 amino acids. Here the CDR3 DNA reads TGTGCCAGCAGTCTAGGGGGGACAGTTGGAAACACCATATATTTT. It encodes CASSLGGTVGNTIYF.

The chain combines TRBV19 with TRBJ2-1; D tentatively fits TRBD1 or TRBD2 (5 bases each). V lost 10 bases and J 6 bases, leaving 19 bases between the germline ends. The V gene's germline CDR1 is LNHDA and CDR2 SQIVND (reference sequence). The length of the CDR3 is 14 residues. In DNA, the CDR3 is TGTGCCACCGGGGCCGCCGGGACGATCAATGAGCAGTTCTTC. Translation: CATGAAGTINEQFF.

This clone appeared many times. The CDR3 region has the DNA TGTGCCAGCACCGTGGGGGTCGGGACTGAAGCTTTCTTT. Translated, it gives CASTVGVGTEAFF. The V and J genes are TRBV6-8 and TRBJ1-1, with a possible D match to TRBD1 (5 bases). Germline V lookup: CDR1 MNHGY, CDR2 SAAAGT. The CDR3 length is 13 residues. V lost 7 bases and J 5 bases, leaving 14 bases between the germline ends.

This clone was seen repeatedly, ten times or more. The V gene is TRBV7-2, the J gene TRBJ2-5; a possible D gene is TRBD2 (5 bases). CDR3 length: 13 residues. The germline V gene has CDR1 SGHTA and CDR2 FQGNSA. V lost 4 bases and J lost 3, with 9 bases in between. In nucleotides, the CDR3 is TGTGCCAGCAGCTCGGACGGGAAAGAGACCCAGTACTTC. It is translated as CASSSDGKETQYF.

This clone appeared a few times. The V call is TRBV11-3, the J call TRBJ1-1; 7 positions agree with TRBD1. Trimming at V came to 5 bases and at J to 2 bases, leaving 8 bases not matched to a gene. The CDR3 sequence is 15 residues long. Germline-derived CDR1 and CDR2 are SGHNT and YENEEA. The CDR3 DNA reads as TGTGCCAGCAGCCCCCGGACAGGAATAAACACTGAAGCTTTCTTT. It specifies CASSPRTGINTEAFF.

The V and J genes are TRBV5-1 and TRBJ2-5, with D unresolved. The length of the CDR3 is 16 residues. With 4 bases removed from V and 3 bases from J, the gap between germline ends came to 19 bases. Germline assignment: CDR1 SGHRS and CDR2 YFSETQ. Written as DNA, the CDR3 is TGCGCCAGCAGCCCCGGGCCTCCCTGGGCGGAAGAGACCCAGTACTTC. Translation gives CASSPGPPWAEETQYF. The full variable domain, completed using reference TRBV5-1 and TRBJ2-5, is KAGVTQTPRYLIKTRGQQVTLSCSPISGHRSVSWYQQTPGQGLQFLFEYFSETQRNKGNFPGRFSGRQFSNSRSEMNVSTLELGDSALYLCASSPGPPWAEETQYFGPGTRLLVL.

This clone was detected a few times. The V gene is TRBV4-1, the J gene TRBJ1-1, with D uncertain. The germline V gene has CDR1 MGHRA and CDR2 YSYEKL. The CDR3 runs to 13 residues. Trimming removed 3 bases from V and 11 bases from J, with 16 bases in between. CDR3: CASSQDAGSRAFF. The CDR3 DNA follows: TGCGCCAGCAGCCAGGACGCCGGGAGCAGGGCTTTCTTT.

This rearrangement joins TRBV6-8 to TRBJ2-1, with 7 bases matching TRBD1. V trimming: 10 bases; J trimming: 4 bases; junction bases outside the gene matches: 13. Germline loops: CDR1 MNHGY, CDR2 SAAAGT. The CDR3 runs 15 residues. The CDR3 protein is CAIGTTGRFYNEQFF. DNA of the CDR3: TGTGCCATAGGGACGACAGGGCGCTTTTACAATGAGCAGTTCTTC.

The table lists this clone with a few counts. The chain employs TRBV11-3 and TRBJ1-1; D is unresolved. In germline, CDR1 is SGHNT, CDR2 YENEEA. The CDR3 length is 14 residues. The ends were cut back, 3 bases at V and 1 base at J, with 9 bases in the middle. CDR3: CASSLKQANTEAFF. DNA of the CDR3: TGTGCCAGCAGCTTGAAACAAGCGAACACTGAAGCTTTCTTT.

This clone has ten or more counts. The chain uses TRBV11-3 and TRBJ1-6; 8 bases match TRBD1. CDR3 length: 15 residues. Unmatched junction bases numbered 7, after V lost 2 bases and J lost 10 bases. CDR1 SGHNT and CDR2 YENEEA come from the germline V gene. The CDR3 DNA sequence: TGTGCCAGCAGCTTATTTCGGACAGGGCTCTCACCCCTCCACTTT. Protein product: CASSLFRTGLSPLHF.

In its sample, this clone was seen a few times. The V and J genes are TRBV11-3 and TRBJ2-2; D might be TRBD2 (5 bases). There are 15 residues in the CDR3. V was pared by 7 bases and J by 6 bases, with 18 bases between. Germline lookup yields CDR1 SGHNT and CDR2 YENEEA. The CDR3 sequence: CASTPRGFQAGELFF. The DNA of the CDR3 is TGTGCCAGCACTCCACGGGGATTTCAGGCCGGGGAGCTGTTTTTT.

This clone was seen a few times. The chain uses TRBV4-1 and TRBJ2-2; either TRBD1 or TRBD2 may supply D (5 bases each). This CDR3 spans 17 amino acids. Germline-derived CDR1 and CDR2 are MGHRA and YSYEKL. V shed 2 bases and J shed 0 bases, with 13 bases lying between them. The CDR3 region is CASSQLTGTANTGELFF. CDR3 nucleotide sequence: TGCGCCAGCAGCCAATTAACCGGGACGGCGAACACCGGGGAGCTGTTTTTT.

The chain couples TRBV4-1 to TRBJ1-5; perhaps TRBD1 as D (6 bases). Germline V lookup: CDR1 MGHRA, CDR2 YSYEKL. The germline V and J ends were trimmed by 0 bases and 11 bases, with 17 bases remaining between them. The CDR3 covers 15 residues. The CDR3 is CASSQDLNGGQAQHF. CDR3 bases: TGCGCCAGCAGCCAAGACCTCAATGGGGGCCAGGCCCAGCATTTT.

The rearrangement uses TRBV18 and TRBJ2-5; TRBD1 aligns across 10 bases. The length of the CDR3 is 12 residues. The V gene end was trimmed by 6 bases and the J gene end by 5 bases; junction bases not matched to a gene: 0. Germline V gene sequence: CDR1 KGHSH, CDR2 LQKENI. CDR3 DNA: TGTGCCAGCTCGGGACAGGGGGAGACCCAGTACTTC. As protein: CASSGQGETQYF.

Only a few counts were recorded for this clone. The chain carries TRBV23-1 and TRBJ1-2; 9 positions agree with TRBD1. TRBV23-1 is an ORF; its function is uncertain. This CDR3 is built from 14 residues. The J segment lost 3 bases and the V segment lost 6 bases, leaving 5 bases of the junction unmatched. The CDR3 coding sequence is TGCGCCAGCAGCACCCGACAGGGGGACTATGGCTACACCTTC. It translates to CASSTRQGDYGYTF.

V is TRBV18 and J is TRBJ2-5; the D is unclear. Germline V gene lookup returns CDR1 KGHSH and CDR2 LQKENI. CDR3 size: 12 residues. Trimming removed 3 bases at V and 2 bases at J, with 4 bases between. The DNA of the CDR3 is TGTGCCAGCTCACCGGGGCAAGAGACCCAGTACTTC. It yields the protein CASSPGQETQYF.

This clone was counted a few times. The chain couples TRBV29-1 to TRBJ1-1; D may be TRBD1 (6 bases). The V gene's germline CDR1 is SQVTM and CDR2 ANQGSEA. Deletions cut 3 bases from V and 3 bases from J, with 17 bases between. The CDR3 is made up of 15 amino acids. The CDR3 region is CSVEFTTGWDTEAFF. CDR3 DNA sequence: TGCAGCGTTGAGTTCACTACAGGGTGGGACACTGAAGCTTTCTTT.

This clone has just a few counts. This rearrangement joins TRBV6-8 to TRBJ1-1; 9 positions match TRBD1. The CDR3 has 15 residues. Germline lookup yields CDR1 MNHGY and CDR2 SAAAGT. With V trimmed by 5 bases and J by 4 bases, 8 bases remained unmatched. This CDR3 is CASSQDRGASTEAFF. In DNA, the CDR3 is TGTGCCAGCAGTCAAGACAGGGGGGCGAGCACTGAAGCTTTCTTT.

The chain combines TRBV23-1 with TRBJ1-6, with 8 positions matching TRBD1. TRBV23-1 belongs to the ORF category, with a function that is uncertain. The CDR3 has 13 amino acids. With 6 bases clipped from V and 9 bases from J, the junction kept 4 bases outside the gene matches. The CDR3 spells CASSSTGGSPLHF. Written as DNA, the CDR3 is TGCGCCAGCAGCTCAACAGGGGGTTCACCCCTCCACTTT.

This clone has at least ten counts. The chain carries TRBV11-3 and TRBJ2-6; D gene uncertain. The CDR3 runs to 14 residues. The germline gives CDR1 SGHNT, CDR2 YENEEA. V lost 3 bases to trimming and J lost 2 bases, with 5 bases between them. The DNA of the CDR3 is TGTGCCAGCAGCTTGAGTACTGGGGCCAACGTCCTGACTTTC. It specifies CASSLSTGANVLTF.